The entry that follows covers one T cell receptor beta chain sequence. The germline V gene encodes CDR1 WSHSY and CDR2 SAAADI. The length of the CDR3 is 13 residues. V shed 3 bases and J shed 2 bases, with 5 bases lying between them. This sample is part of a study of blood T cell repertoires in COVID-19. Study as a whole: COVID-19 samples, acute and convalescent, were from the United States, Italy and Spain.

Original processing notes: Nucleated cell number was recorded as an estimate derived from reference gene primer amplification. The assay was immunoSEQ multiplex PCR, and TCRdb's table has in-frame clones only and misses some. That table gives V, J and clone size, and the DNA gave D and trimming. The sample contains about 150,000 clones, approximately 86% of which appear only once. The chain combines TRBV10-2 with TRBJ1-5; D is ambiguous. The sequenced material came from peripheral blood. The receptor was derived from a woman aged 45-59 years with acute or convalescent COVID-19. The CDR3: CASSDSRNQPQHF. The CDR3 coding sequence is TGCGCCAGCAGTGACAGTCGCAATCAGCCCCAGCATTTT.